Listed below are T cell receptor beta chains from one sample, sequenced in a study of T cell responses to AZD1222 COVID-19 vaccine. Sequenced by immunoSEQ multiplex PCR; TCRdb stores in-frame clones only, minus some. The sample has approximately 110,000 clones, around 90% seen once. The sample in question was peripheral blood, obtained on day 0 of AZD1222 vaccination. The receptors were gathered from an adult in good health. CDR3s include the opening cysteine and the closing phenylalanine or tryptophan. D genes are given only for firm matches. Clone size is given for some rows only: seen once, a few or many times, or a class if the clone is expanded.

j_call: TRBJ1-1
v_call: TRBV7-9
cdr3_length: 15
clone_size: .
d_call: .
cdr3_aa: CASSLLGSPGAGAFF
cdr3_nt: TGTGCCAGCAGCTTACTTGGAAGTCCGGGGGCTGGCGCTTTCTTT

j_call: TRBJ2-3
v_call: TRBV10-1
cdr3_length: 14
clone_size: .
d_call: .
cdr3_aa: CASSVTGLTDTQYF
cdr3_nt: TGCGCCAGCAGTGTAACTGGGCTAACAGATACGCAGTATTTT

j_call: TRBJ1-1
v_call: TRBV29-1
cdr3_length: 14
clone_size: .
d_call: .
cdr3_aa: CSANPGEMNTEAFF
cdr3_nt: TGCAGCGCCAACCCCGGGGAAATGAACACTGAAGCTTTCTTT

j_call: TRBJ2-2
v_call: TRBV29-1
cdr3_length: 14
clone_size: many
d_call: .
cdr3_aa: CSVGRVANTGELFF
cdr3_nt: TGCAGCGTTGGACGGGTGGCGAACACCGGGGAGCTGTTTTTT

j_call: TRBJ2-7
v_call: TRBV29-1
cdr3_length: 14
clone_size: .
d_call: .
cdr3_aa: CSVGPGFTPYEQYF
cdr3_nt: TGCAGCGTTGGTCCAGGCTTTACCCCTTACGAGCAGTACTTC

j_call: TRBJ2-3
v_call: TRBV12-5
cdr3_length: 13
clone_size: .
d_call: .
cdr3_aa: CATCRDVPDTQYF
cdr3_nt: TGTGCTACGTGTAGGGACGTCCCAGATACGCAGTATTTT

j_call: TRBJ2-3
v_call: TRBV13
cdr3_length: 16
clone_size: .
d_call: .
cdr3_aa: CASSLDPGGLGDTQYF
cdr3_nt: TGTGCCAGCAGCTTAGATCCCGGGGGCTTGGGAGATACGCAGTATTTT

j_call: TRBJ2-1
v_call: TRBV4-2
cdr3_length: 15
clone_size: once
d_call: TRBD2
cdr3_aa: CASSQVSSGANEQFF
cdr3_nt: TGTGCCAGCAGCCAAGTTTCTAGCGGGGCCAATGAGCAGTTCTTC

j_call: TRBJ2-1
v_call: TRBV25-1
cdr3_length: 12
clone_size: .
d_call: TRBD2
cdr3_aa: CASSGPGLVYFF
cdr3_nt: TGTGCCAGCAGTGGACCGGGACTAGTATATTTCTTC

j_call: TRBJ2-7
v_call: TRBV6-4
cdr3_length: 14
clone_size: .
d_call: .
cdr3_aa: CASSLEVYPYEQYF
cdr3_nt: TGTGCCAGCAGTCTCGAGGTATACCCCTACGAGCAGTACTTC

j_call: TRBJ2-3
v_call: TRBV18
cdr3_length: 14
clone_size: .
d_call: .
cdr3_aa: CASSPPRTGDTQYF
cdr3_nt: TGTGCCAGCTCACCACCGAGGACGGGAGATACGCAGTATTTT

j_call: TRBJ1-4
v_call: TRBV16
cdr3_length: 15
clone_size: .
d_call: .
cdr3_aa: CASSQSRQINEKLFF
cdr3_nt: TGTGCCAGCAGCCAATCTCGACAGATTAATGAAAAACTGTTTTTT

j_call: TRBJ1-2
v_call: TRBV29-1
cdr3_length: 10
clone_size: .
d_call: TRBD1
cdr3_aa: CSVLTGGYTF
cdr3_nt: TGCAGCGTCTTGACAGGGGGCTACACCTTC

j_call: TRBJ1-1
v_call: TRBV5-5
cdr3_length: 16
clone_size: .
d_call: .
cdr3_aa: CASSLYWGTMNTEAFF
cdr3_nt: TGTGCCAGCAGCTTGTACTGGGGGACCATGAACACTGAAGCTTTCTTT

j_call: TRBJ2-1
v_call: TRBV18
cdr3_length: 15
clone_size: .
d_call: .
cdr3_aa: CASSPRTTDDNEQFF
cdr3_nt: TGTGCCAGCTCACCCCGGACTACCGACGACAATGAGCAGTTCTTC

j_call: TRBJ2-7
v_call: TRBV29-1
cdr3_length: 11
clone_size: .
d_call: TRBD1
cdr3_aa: CSAWTGYEQYF
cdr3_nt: TGCAGCGCCTGGACAGGCTACGAGCAGTACTTC

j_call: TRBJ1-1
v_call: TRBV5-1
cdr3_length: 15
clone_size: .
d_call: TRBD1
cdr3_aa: CASSSGQGANTEAFF
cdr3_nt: TGCGCCAGCAGCTCCGGACAGGGGGCTAACACTGAAGCTTTCTTT

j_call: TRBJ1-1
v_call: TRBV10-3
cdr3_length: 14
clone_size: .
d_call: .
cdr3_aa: CAISESALNTEAFF
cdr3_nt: TGTGCCATCAGTGAGTCGGCACTTAACACTGAAGCTTTCTTT

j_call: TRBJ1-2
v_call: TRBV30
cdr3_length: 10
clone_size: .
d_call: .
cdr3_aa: CAWGGVGYTF
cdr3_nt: TGTGCCTGGGGGGGGGTCGGCTACACCTTC

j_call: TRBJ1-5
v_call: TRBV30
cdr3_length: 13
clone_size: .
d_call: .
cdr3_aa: CAWSTQGNQPQHF
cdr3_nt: TGTGCCTGGAGTACACAGGGTAATCAGCCCCAGCATTTT

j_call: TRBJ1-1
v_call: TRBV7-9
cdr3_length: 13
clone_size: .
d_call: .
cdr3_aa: CASSFGPSTEAFF
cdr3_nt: TGTGCCAGCAGCTTTGGACCGAGCACTGAAGCTTTCTTT

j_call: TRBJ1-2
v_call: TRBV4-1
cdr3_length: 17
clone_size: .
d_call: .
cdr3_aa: CASSQNAFDSSNYGYTF
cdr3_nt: TGCGCCAGCAGCCAAAACGCGTTCGACAGCTCCAACTATGGCTACACCTTC

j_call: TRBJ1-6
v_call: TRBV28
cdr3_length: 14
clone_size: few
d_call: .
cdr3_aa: CASSLYRANSPLHF
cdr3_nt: TGTGCCAGCAGTTTATACAGGGCAAATTCACCCCTCCACTTT

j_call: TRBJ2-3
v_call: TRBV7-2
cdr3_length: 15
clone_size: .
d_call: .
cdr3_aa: CASSQPTGFFNTQYF
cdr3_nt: TGTGCCAGCAGCCAACCGACAGGTTTTTTCAATACGCAGTATTTT

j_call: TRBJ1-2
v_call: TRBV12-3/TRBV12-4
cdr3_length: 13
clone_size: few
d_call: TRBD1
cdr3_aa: CASGQGGPYGYTF
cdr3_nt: TGTGCCTCGGGACAGGGGGGTCCTTATGGCTACACCTTC

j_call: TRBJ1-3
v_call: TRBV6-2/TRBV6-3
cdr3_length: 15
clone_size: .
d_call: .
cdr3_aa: CASSYSRTAGNTIYF
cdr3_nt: TGTGCCAGCAGTTACTCGAGGACAGCTGGAAACACCATATATTTT

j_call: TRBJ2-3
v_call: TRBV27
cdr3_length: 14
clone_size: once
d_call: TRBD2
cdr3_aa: CASSRLAGGDTQYF
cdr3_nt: TGTGCCAGCAGCAGACTAGCGGGAGGAGATACGCAGTATTTT

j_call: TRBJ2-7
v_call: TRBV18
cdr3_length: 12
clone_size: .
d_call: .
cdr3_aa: CASSPELYEQYF
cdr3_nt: TGTGCCAGCTCACCAGAACTTTACGAGCAGTACTTC

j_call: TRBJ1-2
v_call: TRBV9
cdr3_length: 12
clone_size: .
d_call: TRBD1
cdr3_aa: CASSLQGDGYTF
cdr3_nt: TGTGCCAGCAGTCTACAGGGGGACGGCTACACCTTC

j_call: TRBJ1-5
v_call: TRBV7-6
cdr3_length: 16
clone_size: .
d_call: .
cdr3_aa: CASSLDGDSSNQPQHF
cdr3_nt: TGTGCCAGCAGCTTAGACGGAGACAGCAGCAATCAGCCCCAGCATTTT

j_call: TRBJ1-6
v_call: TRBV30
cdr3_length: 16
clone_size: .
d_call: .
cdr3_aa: CAWSVEETSYNSPLHF
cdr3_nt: TGTGCCTGGAGTGTCGAGGAGACCTCCTATAATTCACCCCTCCACTTT

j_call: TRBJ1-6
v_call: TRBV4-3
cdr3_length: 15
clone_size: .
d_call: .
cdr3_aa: CASSQVVTGNSPLHF
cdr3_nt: TGCGCCAGCAGCCAGGTGGTCACAGGCAATTCACCCCTCCACTTT

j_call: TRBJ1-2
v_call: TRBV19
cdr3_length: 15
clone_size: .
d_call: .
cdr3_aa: CASSIDGDGLLGYTF
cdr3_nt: TGTGCCAGTAGTATAGATGGGGACGGCCTTTTGGGCTACACCTTC

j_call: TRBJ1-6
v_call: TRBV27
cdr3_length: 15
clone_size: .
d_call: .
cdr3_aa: CASSFGRANNSPLHF
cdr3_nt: TGTGCCAGCAGTTTCGGGAGGGCGAATAATTCACCCCTCCACTTT

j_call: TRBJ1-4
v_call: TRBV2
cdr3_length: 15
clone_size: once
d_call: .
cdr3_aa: CASTPQFATNEKLFF
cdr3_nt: TGTGCCAGCACGCCACAGTTTGCAACTAATGAAAAACTGTTTTTT

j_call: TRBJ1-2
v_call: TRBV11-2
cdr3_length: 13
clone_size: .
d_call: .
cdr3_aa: CASERVGNYGYTF
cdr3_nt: TGTGCCAGCGAGAGGGTGGGGAACTATGGCTACACCTTC

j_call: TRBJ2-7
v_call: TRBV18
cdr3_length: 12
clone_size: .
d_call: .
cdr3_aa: CASSGQLYEQYF
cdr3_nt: TGTGCCAGCTCCGGACAGCTCTACGAGCAGTACTTC

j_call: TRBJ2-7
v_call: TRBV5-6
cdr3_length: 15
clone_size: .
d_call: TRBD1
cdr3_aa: CASSKDRGGYYEQYF
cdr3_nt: TGTGCCAGCAGCAAGGACAGGGGAGGCTACTACGAGCAGTACTTC

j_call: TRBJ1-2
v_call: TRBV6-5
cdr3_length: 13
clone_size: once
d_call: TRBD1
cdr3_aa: CASSYDRGFGYTF
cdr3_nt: TGTGCCAGCAGTTACGACAGGGGGTTTGGCTACACCTTC

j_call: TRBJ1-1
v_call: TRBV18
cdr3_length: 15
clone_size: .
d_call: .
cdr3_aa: CASSPPAGRNTEAFF
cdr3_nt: TGTGCCAGCTCACCACCGGCAGGGCGGAACACTGAAGCTTTCTTT

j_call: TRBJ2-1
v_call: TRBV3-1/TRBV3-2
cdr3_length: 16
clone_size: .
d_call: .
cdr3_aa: CASSQDRNRRSNEQFF
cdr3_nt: TGTGCCAGCAGCCAAGATCGTAACAGGAGATCCAATGAGCAGTTCTTC

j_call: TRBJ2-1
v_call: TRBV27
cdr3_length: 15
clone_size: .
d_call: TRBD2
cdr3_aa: CASAILAGVYNEQFF
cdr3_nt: TGTGCCAGCGCGATTCTAGCGGGGGTCTACAATGAGCAGTTCTTC

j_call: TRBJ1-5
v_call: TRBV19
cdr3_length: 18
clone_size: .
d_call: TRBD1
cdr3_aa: CASRPTDRTIYSNQPQHF
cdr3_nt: TGTGCCAGTAGACCTACGGACAGGACGATTTATAGCAATCAGCCCCAGCATTTT

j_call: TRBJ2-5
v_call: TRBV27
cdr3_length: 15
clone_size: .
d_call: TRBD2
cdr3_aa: CASRLRPAEVRGEYF
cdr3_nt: TGTGCCAGCAGGCTCCGACCAGCTGAGGTCCGGGGGGAGTACTTC

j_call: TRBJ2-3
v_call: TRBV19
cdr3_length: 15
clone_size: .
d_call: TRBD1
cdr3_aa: CASNPGTGPTDTQYF
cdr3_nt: TGTGCCAGTAACCCAGGGACAGGTCCCACAGATACGCAGTATTTT

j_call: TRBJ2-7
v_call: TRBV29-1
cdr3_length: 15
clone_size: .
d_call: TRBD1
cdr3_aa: CSVGPGTGGSYEQYF
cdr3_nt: TGCAGCGTTGGACCCGGGACAGGGGGCTCCTACGAGCAGTACTTC

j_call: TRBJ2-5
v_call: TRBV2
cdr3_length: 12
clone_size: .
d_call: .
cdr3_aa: CASRENRETQYF
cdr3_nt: TGTGCCAGCAGGGAAAACAGGGAGACCCAGTACTTC

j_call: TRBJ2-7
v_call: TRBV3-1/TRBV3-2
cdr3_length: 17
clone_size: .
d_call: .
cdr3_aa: CASSHGTRGISSYEQYF
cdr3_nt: TGTGCCAGCAGCCACGGCACCCGCGGCATCAGCTCCTACGAGCAGTACTTC

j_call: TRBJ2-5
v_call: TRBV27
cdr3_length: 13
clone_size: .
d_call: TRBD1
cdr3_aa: CASSLDRGTSQYF
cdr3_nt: TGTGCCAGCAGTTTAGACAGGGGTACGTCCCAGTACTTC

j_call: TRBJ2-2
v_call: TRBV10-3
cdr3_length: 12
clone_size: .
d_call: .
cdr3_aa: CAISVGTGELFF
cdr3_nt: TGTGCCATCAGTGTAGGCACCGGGGAGCTGTTTTTT

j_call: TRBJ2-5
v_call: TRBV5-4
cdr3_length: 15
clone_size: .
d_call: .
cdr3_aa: CASSSALGQQETQYF
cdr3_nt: TGTGCCAGCAGCTCGGCCCTGGGACAACAAGAGACCCAGTACTTC

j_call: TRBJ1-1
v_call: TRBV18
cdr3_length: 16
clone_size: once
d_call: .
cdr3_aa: CASSPRGGFGNTEAFF
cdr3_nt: TGTGCCAGCTCTCCTAGGGGGGGGTTCGGGAACACTGAAGCTTTCTTT

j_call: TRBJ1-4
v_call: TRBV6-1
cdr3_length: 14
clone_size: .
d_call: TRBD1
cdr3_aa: CASSEGQGFEKLFF
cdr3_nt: TGTGCCAGCAGTGAGGGACAGGGTTTTGAAAAACTGTTTTTT